This T cell receptor (beta chain) came from a study of blood T cell repertoires in COVID-19 (TCRdb year 2020). About the study as a whole: Samples from collaborators originated in the United States, Italy and Spain and spanned both the acute and convalescent phases of COVID-19. The prospective study material was composed of cDNA or gDNA derived from T cells, B-cell-depleted T cells, or PBMCs. The dataset comprised deeply sampled blood TCRbeta repertoires from subjects exposed to, actively infected with, or recovered from COVID-19. The repertoires were released in a freely available public database intended as a resource for research on the immune response to SARS-CoV-2. Samples were obtained from the ongoing ImmuneRACE study (first 160 participants) and from 1,254 subjects provided by 6 global collaborators. A de-identified subject ID, COVID-19 status, age in years and sex were almost always included in the sample metadata. Where available, HLA class I and class II types were taken from metadata supplied by the sample provider and were not determined by assay-based typing.

TCRbeta CDR3 regions were amplified from genomic DNA using the immunoSEQ Assay, a bias-controlled multiplex PCR. Under the source paper's analysis protocol: Within the assay, amplification of reference gene primers was used to estimate how many nucleated cells each sample contained. Sequence reads were collapsed and filtered to measure the absolute abundance of every unique TCRbeta CDR3 rearrangement. Productive Simpson clonality was computed per sample as the square root of Simpson's diversity index over productive rearrangements. TCRdb took this table from immuneACCESS and kept in-frame rearrangements with V and J called. Such tables lack part of the clones; where checked against another copy, unresolved V genes explain under half of the gap, and the rest is unexplained. V, J and clone size are taken as reported in that table, and D and trimming were inferred from the DNA itself. Across this sample there are 250,000 to 300,000 clones, with 89% seen only once. The ten largest clones represent around an eighth of the sample.

Points on this clone: Its antigen target is currently unknown. No base quality values were provided; no much bigger clone lies one nucleotide off.

The research as a whole found: The quantity of clinical and demographic metadata differed by source and by participant and was supplied without curation.

Collaborating institutions collected whole blood in K2EDTA tubes following their own protocols. For TCRbeta analysis, collaborator samples were shipped as frozen whole blood, as isolated PBMCs, or as DNA extracted from either sample type. Sequenced material: peripheral blood. The sequence was obtained from a woman aged 55-69 years with acute or convalescent COVID-19.

The sequenced DNA is TGTGCCAGCACCCGACAGGGGGCGTCTGAGGAGCAGTACTTC. Translated, it gives CASTRQGASEEQYF. The rearrangement combines TRBV3-1 (or the pseudogene TRBV3-2) with TRBJ2-7; 10 central bases correspond to TRBD1. Clipping removes 7 bases from V and 7 bases from J, with 10 as the unmatched junction base count. The CDR3 has 14 amino acids, counting the end cysteine and phenylalanine. The read is trimmed to its CDR3 DNA, 42 bases read in frame from base 1. According to the germline V gene (reference sequence), CDR1 reads LGHDT and CDR2 reads YNNKEL.